These 30 T cell receptor beta chains were sequenced from one sample in a study of healthy donors' naive CD4 and CD8 T cells. A linear amplification protocol produced the TCR libraries from around 0.55 ug of total RNA. TCRdb used MiXCR to reprocess the reads, holding one entry per CDR3 protein. The sample carries roughly 200,000 distinct CDR3 sequences, 65% to 75% recorded once. Source material: naive CD4+ and CD8+ T cells sorted from blood, pooled from several donors. Receptor source: a pool of human donors in good health; the sample pools cells from several healthy donors.

The V gene is TRBV20-1, the J gene TRBJ2-3; 10 bases match TRBD1. Germline CDR1 reads DFQATT; CDR2 reads SNEGSKA (reference sequence). CDR3 length: 14 residues. The CDR3 DNA reads as TGCAGCGCTGTGGGACAGGGGAGCACAGATACGCAGTATTTT. Protein: CSAVGQGSTDTQYF.

As regards this clonotype: Because the CDR3 is missing its conserved closing phenylalanine or tryptophan, this is likely a read error. The chain combines TRBV19 with TRBJ1-2; D possibly corresponds to TRBD1 (6 bases). Germline CDR1 and CDR2: LNHDA and SQIVND (reference sequence). The CDR3 runs 15 residues. The ends were cut back, 4 bases at V and 4 bases at J, with 16 bases in the middle. The CDR3 loop is CASSTEDRPGYGYTL. As DNA, the CDR3 is TGTGCCAGTAGTACCGAGGACAGACCGGGCTATGGCTACACCCTC.

The V gene is TRBV7-8, the J gene TRBJ2-7; 7 nucleotides match TRBD2. The J segment lost 3 bases and the V segment lost 1 base, leaving 12 bases of the junction unmatched. Germline V gene lookup returns CDR1 SGHVS and CDR2 FQNEAQ. This CDR3 region has 17 residues. The CDR3 bases are TGTGCCAGCAGCTTAGTCAGAGCGCGGCGGGAGAACTACGAGCAGTACTTC. It specifies CASSLVRARRENYEQYF.

This clonotype was seen only once. For the CDR3, the DNA is TGCAGTCTCGCGGCGGCTACTCTGGAGGAGACCCAGTACTTC. It yields the protein CSLAAATLEETQYF. The chain combines TRBV20-1 with TRBJ2-5; D is undetermined. V was cut by 8 bases and J by 5 bases, with 21 bases left in between. Germline CDR1 is DFQATT and CDR2 is SNEGSKA (reference sequence). This CDR3 spans 14 amino acids.

This sequence joins TRBV6-1 and TRBJ2-3; 8 bases align to TRBD2. CDR1 and CDR2 (germline): MNHNS, SASEGT. The V and J ends lost 3 bases and 2 bases, in that order; junction bases with no gene match: 7. There are 16 residues in the CDR3. The CDR3 coding sequence is TGTGCCAGCAGTGACGGGACTAGTCCCAACACAGATACGCAGTATTTT. Protein: CASSDGTSPNTDTQYF.

This clonotype appeared a few times. This rearrangement joins TRBV29-1 to TRBJ2-3, with TRBD2 as a possible D gene (5 bases). The germline V gene has CDR1 SQVTM and CDR2 ANQGSEA. V was trimmed by 7 bases and J by 3 bases, leaving 11 bases between them. The CDR3 is made up of 12 amino acids. CDR3 nucleotides: TGCAGCGGCGAGGGAGTGACAGATACGCAGTATTTT. It is translated as CSGEGVTDTQYF.

The rearrangement joins TRBV29-1 to TRBJ2-5; no clear D gene. V lost 4 bases and J lost 2, with 14 bases in between. This CDR3 comprises 14 residues. In germline, CDR1 is SQVTM, CDR2 ANQGSEA. The CDR3 coding sequence is TGCAGCGTTGGGCAGGCGCGAAAACAAGAGACCCAGTACTTC. It codes for CSVGQARKQETQYF.

The V gene is TRBV6-6, the J gene TRBJ2-1; TRBD1 matches 8 bases. The ends lost 2 bases at V and 6 bases at J; junction bases unmatched: 6. CDR1 is MNHNY, CDR2 SVGAGI, per germline (reference sequence). The CDR3 totals 15 residues. For the CDR3, the DNA is TGTGCCAGCAGTTACCTAGGACAGGGCCGCAATGAGCAGTTCTTC. Encoded protein: CASSYLGQGRNEQFF.

The chain's CDR3 is CASSLPGNQPQHF. The CDR3 coding sequence is TGTGCCAGCAGCTTGCCGGGTAATCAGCCCCAGCATTTT. The chain combines TRBV5-6 with TRBJ1-5; unclear D gene. The CDR3 is 13 residues long. V lost 1 base to trimming and J lost 4 bases, with 6 bases between them. Germline V gene lookup returns CDR1 SGHDT and CDR2 YYEEEE.

V gene TRBV6-1 combines with J gene TRBJ2-1; 10 bases agree with TRBD2. This CDR3 has 13 residues. Germline loops: CDR1 MNHNS, CDR2 SASEGT. J gave up 8 bases and V 10 bases, and 8 bases lay outside the gene matches. CDR3 coding DNA: TGTGCCATCCGGACTAGCGGAAACTATGAGCAGTTCTTC. Its protein product is CAIRTSGNYEQFF.

The chain uses TRBV29-1 and TRBJ2-7; 8 nucleotides match TRBD1. The V segment lost 4 bases and the J segment 3 bases; nucleotides outside the gene matches: 2. This CDR3 contains 12 residues. Germline lookup yields CDR1 SQVTM and CDR2 ANQGSEA. The chain's CDR3 is CSVAGQGYEQYF. CDR3 nucleotide sequence: TGCAGCGTTGCAGGACAGGGCTACGAGCAGTACTTC.

The table lists this clonotype with a few counts. This chain connects TRBV6-5 to TRBJ1-5; a possible D gene is TRBD1 (6 bases). CDR1 and CDR2 (germline): MNHEY, SVGAGI. The CDR3 loop spans 16 amino acids. V shed 2 bases and J shed 6 bases, with 17 bases lying between them. The CDR3 DNA sequence: TGTGCCAGCAGTTACGAGGCGGGGGCGGGAAGTCAGCCCCAGCATTTT. This codes for CASSYEAGAGSQPQHF.

This chain connects TRBV2 to TRBJ1-6; D is ambiguous. V lost 8 bases and J lost 3, with 11 bases in between. The germline V gene encodes CDR1 SNHLY and CDR2 FYNNEI. The CDR3 is made up of 14 amino acids. CDR3 sequence: CASGQEGYNSPLHF. The CDR3 DNA follows: TGTGCCAGCGGGCAGGAGGGCTATAATTCACCCCTCCACTTT. The full variable domain, in which reference TRBV2 and TRBJ1-6 provide the parts outside the CDR3, is EPEVTQTPSHQVTQMGQEVILRCVPISNHLYFYWYRQILGQKVEFLVSFYNNEISEKSEIFDDQFSVERPDGSNFTLKIRSTKLEDSAMYFCASGQEGYNSPLHFGNGTRLTVT.

The V gene is TRBV29-1, the J gene TRBJ2-7; D is undetermined. Germline V gene sequence: CDR1 SQVTM, CDR2 ANQGSEA. V dropped 8 bases and J dropped 2 bases, with 16 bases sitting between them. The CDR3 runs to 13 residues. The CDR3 nucleotides read TGCAGCCCCACCTGGGAAGCAGCCTACGAGCAGTACTTC. It encodes CSPTWEAAYEQYF.

The CDR3 protein is CAWNPQMNTEAFF. CDR3 coding DNA: TGTGCCTGGAACCCACAGATGAACACTGAAGCTTTCTTT. J is TRBJ1-1 and V is TRBV30; the D is unclear. The germline gives CDR1 GTSNPN, CDR2 SVGIG (reference sequence). The V and J ends lost 4 bases and 0 bases respectively, with 9 bases between them. The CDR3 consists of 13 residues. The entire variable domain, with the rest obtained from reference TRBV30 and TRBJ1-1, is as follows: SQTIHQWPATLVQPVGSPLSLECTVEGTSNPNLYWYRQAAGRGLQLLFYSVGIGQISSEVPQNLSASRPQDRQFILSSKKLLLSDSGFYLCAWNPQMNTEAFFGQGTRLTVV.

The J gene is TRBJ2-7, the V gene TRBV19, with a weak D call TRBD2 (6 bases). The CDR3 is made up of 14 amino acids. Germline loops: CDR1 LNHDA, CDR2 SQIVND (reference sequence). V dropped 3 bases and J dropped 3 bases, with 12 bases sitting between them. In DNA form, the CDR3 reads TGTGCCAGTAGTATCAGCGGGTATCGCTACGAGCAGTACTTC. It is translated as CASSISGYRYEQYF. Looking up the rest from reference TRBV19 and TRBJ2-7 gives the full variable domain: DGGITQSPKYLFRKEGQNVTLSCEQNLNHDAMYWYRQDPGQGLRLIYYSQIVNDFQKGDIAEGYSVSREKKESFPLTVTSAQKNPTAFYLCASSISGYRYEQYFGPGTRLTVT.

The gene calls are TRBV14 and TRBJ1-1; TRBD1 aligns across 8 bases. Germline loops: CDR1 SGHDN, CDR2 FVKESK. The CDR3 is made up of 14 amino acids. Trimming took 0 bases from V and 5 from J; bases not matched to a gene: 2. The CDR3 region has the DNA TGTGCCAGCAGCCAAGAGACAGGGGAGACTGAAGCTTTCTTT. This encodes CASSQETGETEAFF.

The chain carries TRBV29-1 and TRBJ2-1; possibly TRBD1 for D (6 bases). The germline V and J ends were trimmed by 0 bases and 1 base, with 13 bases remaining between them. Germline V gene data show CDR1 as SQVTM and CDR2 as ANQGSEA. The CDR3 loop spans 16 amino acids. The CDR3 protein is CSVEESSRGSYNEQFF. The DNA for the CDR3 is TGCAGCGTTGAAGAGTCCTCCAGGGGATCCTACAATGAGCAGTTCTTC.

This clonotype has a handful of counts. J is TRBJ2-1 and V is TRBV19; D may be TRBD2 (6 bases). Trimming stripped 6 bases from V and 7 bases from J, with 16 bases between. Germline lookup yields CDR1 LNHDA and CDR2 SQIVND (reference sequence). This CDR3 comprises 14 residues. CDR3 in amino acids: CASRIREDVNEQFF. The CDR3 DNA is TGTGCCAGTAGGATCAGGGAGGATGTAAATGAGCAGTTCTTC.

The J gene is TRBJ2-2, the V gene TRBV19, with D perhaps matching TRBD2 (6 bases). The CDR3 has 17 amino acids. Trimming pared 6 bases from V and 0 bases from J, leaving 17 bases between. Germline V gene data show CDR1 as LNHDA and CDR2 as SQIVND (reference sequence). The CDR3 bases are TGTGCCAGTAGGAAACTAGCAGTATCAACGAACACCGGGGAGCTGTTTTTT. Encoded protein: CASRKLAVSTNTGELFF.

The gene calls are TRBV19 and TRBJ1-5; 7 bases agree with TRBD1. This CDR3 region has 14 residues. Looked up from germline, CDR1 is LNHDA and CDR2 is SQIVND (reference sequence). V gave up 8 bases and J gave up 5 bases; unmatched junction bases: 9. CDR3 in DNA: TGTGCCAGTGGAAACAGGGGTGGCCATCAGCCCCAGCATTTT. This translates into CASGNRGGHQPQHF.

The rearrangement uses TRBV19 and TRBJ2-7; 11 bases agree with TRBD2. V lost 7 bases, J lost 4 bases, and 6 bases stayed unmatched. The CDR3 extends over 14 amino acids. Germline values: CDR1 LNHDA, CDR2 SQIVND (reference sequence). CDR3 protein: CASTAGTSGYEQYF. The CDR3 DNA is TGTGCCAGTACCGCCGGGACTAGCGGTTACGAGCAGTACTTC.

The V call is TRBV20-1, the J call TRBJ1-5; 8 nucleotides align to TRBD1. This CDR3 has 15 amino acids. Germline V lookup: CDR1 DFQATT, CDR2 SNEGSKA (reference sequence). V dropped 5 bases and J dropped 0; count of bases not matched to a gene: 6. The CDR3 loop reads CSAVDREYSNQPQHF. The CDR3 nucleotides are TGCAGTGCTGTGGACAGGGAATATAGCAATCAGCCCCAGCATTTT.

The rearrangement uses TRBV12-3 or TRBV12-4 and TRBJ1-5; no clear D gene. CDR3 size: 14 residues. Trimming removed 1 base from V and 3 bases from J, with 7 bases in between. This CDR3 reads CASSLDGINQPQHF. CDR3 sequence (DNA): TGTGCCAGCAGTTTAGACGGTATCAATCAGCCCCAGCATTTT.

This clonotype was counted only a few times. The chain recombines TRBV13 with TRBJ2-7; TRBD2 matches 12 bases. This CDR3 region has 15 residues. The J segment lost 4 bases and the V segment lost 5 bases, leaving 6 bases of the junction unmatched. Per the germline V gene, CDR1 is PRHDT and CDR2 is FYEKMQ (reference sequence). Here the CDR3 DNA reads TGTGCCAGCAGCCCCGGACTAGCGGGGAATTACGAGCAGTACTTC. Its protein is CASSPGLAGNYEQYF.

The V gene is TRBV29-1, the J gene TRBJ1-4; 11 bases fit TRBD1. V was pared by 7 bases and J by 7 bases, with 5 bases of the junction left unmatched. Germline CDR1 is SQVTM and CDR2 is ANQGSEA. The CDR3 sequence is 13 residues long. The CDR3 reads CSGGTGGFEKLFF. The CDR3, as DNA: TGCAGCGGTGGGACAGGGGGGTTTGAAAAACTGTTTTTT.

The chain employs TRBV20-1 and TRBJ2-7; 12 bases align to TRBD2. The CDR3 is 13 residues long. Germline assignment: CDR1 DFQATT and CDR2 SNEGSKA (reference sequence). Trimming removed 5 bases from V and 2 bases from J; junction bases left unmatched: 1. CDR3 loop: CSASSGRAYEQYF. CDR3 DNA: TGCAGTGCTTCTAGCGGGAGGGCCTACGAGCAGTACTTC.

The chain joins TRBV30 to TRBJ2-7; 7 positions match TRBD1. After removal of 0 bases from V and 0 bases from J, the junction contained 2 bases not matched to a gene. The CDR3 is made up of 14 amino acids. CDR1 is GTSNPN and CDR2 is SVGIG in the germline V gene (reference sequence). The CDR3 loop reads CAWSVGTASYEQYF. The CDR3 region has the DNA TGTGCCTGGAGTGTAGGGACAGCCTCCTACGAGCAGTACTTC.

Details on this clonotype: No conserved phenylalanine or tryptophan is present at the end of the CDR3, so a read error is the likely explanation. The chain links TRBV29-1 to TRBJ2-1, with TRBD2 matching 8 bases. The CDR3 has 13 residues. Losses at the gene ends were 8 bases for V and 6 bases for J; bases not matched to a gene: 9. Germline lookup yields CDR1 SQVTM and CDR2 ANQGSEA. CDR3 region: CSILTSAGNEQFL. In DNA form, the CDR3 reads TGCAGCATCCTGACTAGCGCGGGCAATGAGCAGTTCCTC.

The chain joins TRBV7-2 to TRBJ2-7; 10 bases line up with TRBD2. J lost 7 bases, V lost 6 bases, and 15 bases had no gene match. The CDR3 sequence is 16 residues long. Germline CDR1 and CDR2: SGHTA and FQGNSA. DNA of the CDR3: TGTGCCAGCAGTCGACGGGGGTTAGCGGGAGGAGGTGAGCAGTACTTC. It encodes CASSRRGLAGGGEQYF. Together with reference TRBV7-2 and TRBJ2-7, the CDR3 gives the full variable domain: GAGVSQSPSNKVTEKGKDVELRCDPISGHTALYWYRQSLGQGLEFLIYFQGNSAPDKSGLPSDRFSAERTGGSVSTLTIQRTQQEDSAVYLCASSRRGLAGGGEQYFGPGTRLTVT.